This TCR beta chain was identified in a study of shared clonotypes between healthy human individuals. Broader study findings: Enrolling few donors narrowed the genetic and exposure-history diversity that was represented.

As to this clone: Its antigen is not known.

The repertoire was sequenced with immunoSEQ multiplex PCR; TCRdb's copy has only in-frame clones and lacks some. The sample lists about 1.5 million clones, around 97% occurring once. CDR1 and CDR2 (germline): KGHSH, LQKENI. The CDR3 extends over 14 amino acids. Trimming pared 2 bases from V and 1 base from J, leaving 8 bases between. The sequence was collected from a man younger than 40 in good health. Sequenced input: naive CD4+ T cells sorted from blood. Subset: CD45RA+ positively selected. The chain has TRBV18 and TRBJ1-1; unclear D gene. The CDR3 bases are TGTGCCAGCTCACCAGGGTGGGGGAACACTGAAGCTTTCTTT. Encoded protein: CASSPGWGNTEAFF.